This T cell receptor (beta chain) was sequenced during a study of blood T cells in healthy people across ages. Study-wide results and caveats: As naive T cell percentage varied, TCR beta diversity correlated strongly with it.

A remark on this clonotype: The target antigen is unknown.

PBMCs were isolated at a quantity of at least 6.5 million per sample. With a J-beta primer mix and a sample-barcoded 5' primer, a second PCR ran about 7 to 12 cycles. TCRdb called the 5' RACE reads again in MiXCR, with one record for every CDR3 protein. The table records around 1,500,000 distinct CDR3 sequences, 40% to 50% of them present only once. Trimming took 4 bases from V and 5 from J, leaving 17 bases between them. The CDR3 runs 16 residues. Germline CDR1 reads MGHRA; CDR2 reads YSYEKL. This TCR was sampled from a woman aged 18-29 years in good health. Sequenced input: blood. The gene calls are TRBV4-1 and TRBJ1-4; D is possibly TRBD1 (6 bases). CDR3 bases: TGCGCCAGCAGCCCAGCAACAGGGAGTTTAAATGAAAAACTGTTTTTT. Protein: CASSPATGSLNEKLFF.